The 18 T cell receptor beta chains below were found in one sample sequenced in a study of T-cell memory formation after mild COVID-19. TCRdb recomputed calls from the 5' RACE reads with MiXCR, one row per CDR3 protein. The sample contains more than 100,000 distinct CDR3 sequences, 5% to 6.5% of which appear only once. Source material: PBMCs or a T cell subset sorted from them (not recorded which). The receptor source for this set is an adult woman who had mild COVID-19 (a few samples of this study predate the infection). Cell type and time point are not known.

The table lists this clonotype with a few counts. The rearrangement joins TRBV7-9 to TRBJ1-5; 8 bases line up with TRBD1. CDR1 and CDR2 (germline): SEHNR, FQNEAQ (reference sequence). The V and J ends lost 5 bases and 4 bases, in that order; junction bases with no gene match: 7. This CDR3 region has 15 residues. DNA of the CDR3: TGTGCCAGCAGCCCGTTGGACAGGGTGAATCAGCCCCAGCATTTT. Translation gives CASSPLDRVNQPQHF. Full variable domain (remainder filled in from reference TRBV7-9 and TRBJ1-5): DTGVSQNPRHKITKRGQNVTFRCDPISEHNRLYWYRQTLGQGPEFLTYFQNEAQLEKSRLLSDRFSAERPKGSFSTLEIQRTEQGDSAMYLCASSPLDRVNQPQHFGDGTRLSIL.

The gene calls are TRBV5-6 and TRBJ2-7; TRBD2 is a possible D gene (6 bases). Between the trimmed V and J ends, which lost 4 bases and 0 bases, there was a span of 11 bases. Germline-derived CDR1 and CDR2 are SGHDT and YYEEEE. This CDR3 spans 14 amino acids. CDR3 in amino acids: CASSPRDSSYEQYF. The CDR3 DNA reads as TGTGCCAGCAGCCCCCGGGACTCCTCCTACGAGCAGTACTTC.

At least ten counts were recorded for this clonotype. The chain joins TRBV24-1 to TRBJ2-2, with D possibly TRBD2 on 6 matching bases. V lost 4 bases and J lost 7, with 15 bases in between. The germline gives CDR1 KGHDR, CDR2 SFDVKD. The CDR3 has 15 residues. CDR3 bases: TGTGCCACCAGTGACCCTAGCGCTTCTGGCGGGGAGCTGTTTTTT. Encoded protein: CATSDPSASGGELFF.

V usage is TRBV3-1 and J usage is TRBJ2-1; D is unresolved. V was trimmed by 0 bases and J by 14 bases, leaving 11 bases between them. Germline values: CDR1 LGHDT, CDR2 YNNKEL (reference sequence). The CDR3 is 12 residues long. The CDR3 loop is CASSQDQVRKFF. In DNA, the CDR3 is TGTGCCAGCAGCCAAGATCAAGTGAGGAAGTTCTTC.

This clonotype was seen repeatedly, ten times or more. This chain joins TRBV6-5 and TRBJ2-7; TRBD2 agrees at 12 bases. V lost 7 bases to trimming and J lost 3 bases; unmatched junction nucleotides: 7. Germline V gene sequence: CDR1 MNHEY, CDR2 SVGAGI. The CDR3 extends over 15 amino acids. The CDR3 DNA reads TGTGCCAGCAACCCTACTAGCGGGGGGCGCTACGAGCAGTACTTC. Translating it yields CASNPTSGGRYEQYF.

This clonotype turned up a few times. This CDR3 is CATNEVSYEQYF. The CDR3 coding sequence is TGTGCCACCAATGAGGTCTCCTACGAGCAGTACTTC. The chain combines TRBV28 with TRBJ2-7; D not resolved. Trimming left V 10 bases short and J 0 bases short, with 10 bases between. This CDR3 spans 12 amino acids. Germline-derived CDR1 and CDR2 are MDHEN and SYDVKM.

The chain links TRBV18 to TRBJ1-5; D remains unclear. The CDR3 runs to 14 residues. V was pared by 4 bases and J by 5 bases, with 12 bases between. Germline CDR1 KGHSH, CDR2 LQKENI. The CDR3 is CASSRENVDQPQHF. CDR3 coding DNA: TGTGCCAGCTCACGCGAAAACGTGGATCAGCCCCAGCATTTT.

The sample holds a few counts of this clonotype. The chain employs TRBV29-1 and TRBJ2-7; D is possibly TRBD1 (6 bases). The germline V gene has CDR1 SQVTM and CDR2 ANQGSEA. This CDR3 comprises 12 residues. V was clipped by 6 bases and J by 5 bases, with 14 bases between them. In DNA, the CDR3 is TGCAGCGTCACAGGGTTTCGGGACGAGCAGTACTTC. This codes for CSVTGFRDEQYF.

The rearrangement links TRBV5-1 to TRBJ2-1; D possibly corresponds to TRBD1 (5 bases). This CDR3 region has 15 residues. Germline V CDR1 and CDR2: SGHRS, YFSETQ. Trimming pared 0 bases from V and 5 bases from J, leaving 12 bases between. Here the CDR3 reads CASSLEGNRDNEQFF. The CDR3 nucleotides read TGCGCCAGCAGCTTGGAGGGGAATAGGGACAATGAGCAGTTCTTC.

This clonotype was observed a handful of times. The gene calls are TRBV3-1 and TRBJ1-6; TRBD1 might be the D (5 bases). V was clipped by 1 base and J by 11 bases, with 12 bases between them. Germline V gene data show CDR1 as LGHDT and CDR2 as YNNKEL (reference sequence). This CDR3 contains 14 residues. The CDR3 loop is CASSQVVGDAPLHF. CDR3 nucleotide sequence: TGTGCCAGCAGCCAAGTTGTGGGGGACGCACCCCTCCACTTT.

This chain links TRBV30 with TRBJ2-3; D is perhaps TRBD2 (6 bases). The germline CDR1 and CDR2 sequences are GTSNPN and SVGIG (reference sequence). V shed 6 bases and J shed 4 bases, with 17 bases lying between them. The CDR3 extends over 14 amino acids. CDR3 in DNA: TGTGCCTGCGGCATTCGGGAGTGGGCAGATACGCAGTATTTT. Amino acids: CACGIREWADTQYF. Full variable domain (outside the CDR3, taken from reference TRBV30 and TRBJ2-3): SQTIHQWPATLVQPVGSPLSLECTVEGTSNPNLYWYRQAAGRGLQLLFYSVGIGQISSEVPQNLSASRPQDRQFILSSKKLLLSDSGFYLCACGIREWADTQYFGPGTRLTVL.

This clonotype was counted a few times. This chain connects TRBV5-6 to TRBJ2-1; 8 bases align to TRBD1. Germline values: CDR1 SGHDT, CDR2 YYEEEE. This CDR3 comprises 14 residues. J lost 7 bases, V lost 3 bases, and 6 bases had no gene match. The CDR3 loop is CASSSTGVGNEQFF. CDR3 sequence (DNA): TGTGCCAGCAGCTCGACAGGGGTAGGGAATGAGCAGTTCTTC.

In this sample, this clonotype turned up a few times. The chain is built from TRBV6-1 and TRBJ1-6; the D gene is possibly TRBD1 (5 bases). Germline assignment: CDR1 MNHNS and CDR2 SASEGT. This CDR3 is 15 amino acids long. The V end lost 6 bases, the J end lost 10 bases, and 19 bases lay between the germline ends. In DNA, the CDR3 is TGTGCCAGCAGCGTATCGGCAGGGCAAAGCTCACCCCTCCACTTT. It translates to CASSVSAGQSSPLHF.

The chain combines TRBV12-3 or TRBV12-4 with TRBJ2-5; 8 bases fit TRBD1. The CDR3 has 15 residues. Trimming took 5 bases from V and 4 from J; bases not matched to a gene: 9. CDR3 sequence: CASSRTGLPLETQYF. The CDR3 DNA reads TGTGCCAGCAGTCGGACAGGGCTCCCGCTAGAGACCCAGTACTTC.

This clonotype appeared many times. The V call is TRBV5-6, the J call TRBJ2-7; D ambiguous. Trimming removed 1 base from V and 5 bases from J, with 7 bases in between. Germline CDR1 is SGHDT and CDR2 is YYEEEE. The CDR3 sequence is 12 residues long. The CDR3, as DNA: TGTGCCAGCAGCTTGTGGGGTCACGAGCAGTACTTC. Amino acid sequence: CASSLWGHEQYF. Full variable domain (outside the CDR3, taken from reference TRBV5-6 and TRBJ2-7): DAGVTQSPTHLIKTRGQQVTLRCSPKSGHDTVSWYQQALGQGPQFIFQYYEEEERQRGNFPDRFSGHQFPNYSSELNVNALLLGDSALYLCASSLWGHEQYFGPGTRLTVT.

This clonotype occurred many times. The rearrangement links TRBV20-1 to TRBJ2-7; TRBD1 matches at 12 bases. J was trimmed by 6 bases and V by 5 bases; bases with no gene match: 5. Germline lookup yields CDR1 DFQATT and CDR2 SNEGSKA (reference sequence). This CDR3 is built from 13 residues. The CDR3 DNA is TGCAGTGCTCCCGGGACAGGGGGCGGCGAGCAGTACTTC. This sequence encodes CSAPGTGGGEQYF.

This chain's CDR3 is CASSLAINRVSGELFF. The CDR3 region has the DNA TGTGCCAGCAGCTTAGCTATCAACAGGGTATCCGGGGAGCTGTTTTTT. This sequence joins TRBV11-2 and TRBJ2-2; a weak D match, TRBD1 (6 bases). The V gene's germline CDR1 is SGHAT and CDR2 FQNNGV. V lost 1 base and J 6 bases, leaving 15 bases between the germline ends. The CDR3 length is 16 residues.

This clonotype was counted a few times. This chain connects TRBV3-1 to TRBJ1-2; 7 bases are shared with TRBD1. After removal of 6 bases from V and 4 bases from J, the junction contained 8 bases not matched to a gene. Germline V lookup: CDR1 LGHDT, CDR2 YNNKEL (reference sequence). CDR3 length: 14 residues. The CDR3 bases are TGTGCCAGCAGTCGACAGGGCGGTGGCTATGGCTACACCTTC. Translated: CASSRQGGGYGYTF.